The clone carrying this T cell receptor beta chain was seen only a few times. TCRdb redid the calling of the 5' RACE reads with MiXCR, one entry per CDR3 protein. The sample holds hundreds of thousands of distinct CDR3 sequences, roughly 8% seen once. This record comes from a study of T-cell memory formation after mild COVID-19. Germline V gene sequence: CDR1 SGHRS, CDR2 YFSETQ. V lost 0 bases, J lost 4 bases, and 7 bases lay in between. CDR3 size: 14 residues. Input material: PBMCs or a T cell subset sorted from them (not recorded which). This receptor was obtained from a man between 18 and 35 years old who had mild COVID-19 (a few samples of this study predate the infection). Cell type and time point are not known. The chain combines TRBV5-1 with TRBJ2-2; no firm D call. In nucleotides, the CDR3 is TGCGCCAGCAGCTTGGGTGCGCCCACCGGGGAGCTGTTTTTT. Translated, it gives CASSLGAPTGELFF.